This passage covers 7 T cell receptor beta chains from one sample sequenced in a study of T cell changes during pregnancy in multiple sclerosis. TCRdb keeps only in-frame clones here, not all; method: immunoSEQ multiplex PCR. In the table there are 35,000 to 50,000 clones, roughly 92% of which are singletons. Material: CD4+ T cells from peripheral blood mononuclear cells, obtained in the first trimester of pregnancy. These receptors came from a female donor with multiple sclerosis, enrolled in a pregnancy study.

The chain uses TRBV4-3 and TRBJ1-2; tentatively, D is TRBD1 (5 bases). V lost 0 bases and J lost 5, with 16 bases in between. This CDR3 has 16 residues. Germline V gives CDR1 LGHNA, CDR2 YSLEER. In nucleotides, the CDR3 is TGCGCCAGCAGCCAAGATGGTCGGGGGTTACGGTATGGCTACACCTTC. It specifies CASSQDGRGLRYGYTF.

The gene calls are TRBV5-4 and TRBJ1-1; 9 bases are a match to TRBD1. Trimming removed 0 bases from V and 4 bases from J; junction bases left unmatched: 10. The CDR3 extends over 17 amino acids. The V gene's germline CDR1 is SGHNT and CDR2 YYREEE (reference sequence). The DNA of the CDR3 is TGTGCCAGCAGCTTGGGAACAGGGGGCGGGTTAAGCACTGAAGCTTTCTTT. Translation gives CASSLGTGGGLSTEAFF.

V gene TRBV19 combines with J gene TRBJ1-1, with D hard to call. V shed 2 bases and J shed 2 bases, with 15 bases lying between them. Germline CDR1 reads LNHDA; CDR2 reads SQIVND (reference sequence). This CDR3 is built from 16 residues. This CDR3 is CASSIKAPRGNTEAFF. CDR3 nucleotides: TGTGCCAGTAGTATAAAGGCCCCTCGGGGAAACACTGAAGCTTTCTTT. The full variable domain, completed using reference TRBV19 and TRBJ1-1, is DGGITQSPKYLFRKEGQNVTLSCEQNLNHDAMYWYRQDPGQGLRLIYYSQIVNDFQKGDIAEGYSVSREKKESFPLTVTSAQKNPTAFYLCASSIKAPRGNTEAFFGQGTRLTVV.

The chain has TRBV29-1 and TRBJ2-3, with 9 bases matching TRBD1. The CDR3 runs to 14 residues. CDR1 and CDR2 from the germline V gene are SQVTM and ANQGSEA. J lost 6 bases, V lost 7 bases, and 11 bases had no gene match. CDR3 region: CSGEGDRVGDTQYF. DNA for the CDR3: TGCAGCGGCGAAGGGGACAGGGTAGGGGATACGCAGTATTTT.

V gene TRBV28 combines with J gene TRBJ2-7; 13 nucleotides line up with TRBD2. The CDR3 extends over 17 amino acids. The V segment lost 6 bases and the J segment 3 bases; nucleotides outside the gene matches: 11. Per the germline V gene, CDR1 is MDHEN and CDR2 is SYDVKM. CDR3 sequence (DNA): TGTGCCAGCAGCCAAGGACTAGCGGGAGTGGTTCTCTACGAGCAGTACTTC. As protein: CASSQGLAGVVLYEQYF.

J is TRBJ2-1 and V is TRBV4-1; 8 nucleotides line up with TRBD2. Germline CDR1 reads MGHRA; CDR2 reads YSYEKL. The trim removed 0 bases at V and 3 bases at J, leaving 10 bases unmatched. The CDR3 extends over 18 amino acids. DNA of the CDR3: TGCGCCAGCAGCCAAGAGACGGGCCTAGCGGGCGGCTACAATGAGCAGTTCTTC. Translated: CASSQETGLAGGYNEQFF.

This chain joins TRBV19 and TRBJ2-1; 12 nucleotides match TRBD2. Looked up from germline, CDR1 is LNHDA and CDR2 is SQIVND (reference sequence). V shed 6 bases and J 8 bases; nucleotides not matched to a gene: 11. This CDR3 spans 16 amino acids. CDR3 DNA: TGTGCCAGTAGCCAATTCCTAGCGGGAGGGCCTTATGAGCAGTTCTTC. Its protein product is CASSQFLAGGPYEQFF.